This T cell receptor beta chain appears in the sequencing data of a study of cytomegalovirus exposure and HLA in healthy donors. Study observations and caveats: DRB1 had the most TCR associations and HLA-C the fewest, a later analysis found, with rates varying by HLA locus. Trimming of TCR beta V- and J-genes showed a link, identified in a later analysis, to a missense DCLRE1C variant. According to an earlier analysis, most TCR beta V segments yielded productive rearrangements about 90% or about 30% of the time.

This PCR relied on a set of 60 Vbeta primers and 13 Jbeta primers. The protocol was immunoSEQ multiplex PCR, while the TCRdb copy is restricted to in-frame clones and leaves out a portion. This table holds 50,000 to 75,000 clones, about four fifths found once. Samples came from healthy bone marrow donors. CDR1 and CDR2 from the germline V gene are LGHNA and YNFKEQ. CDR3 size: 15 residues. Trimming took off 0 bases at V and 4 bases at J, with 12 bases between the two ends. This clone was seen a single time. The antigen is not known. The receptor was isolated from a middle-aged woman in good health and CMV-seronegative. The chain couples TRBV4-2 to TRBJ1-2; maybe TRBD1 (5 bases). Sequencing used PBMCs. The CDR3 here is CASSQDRGGGYGYTF. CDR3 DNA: TGTGCCAGCAGCCAAGATCGTGGGGGAGGCTATGGCTACACCTTC.